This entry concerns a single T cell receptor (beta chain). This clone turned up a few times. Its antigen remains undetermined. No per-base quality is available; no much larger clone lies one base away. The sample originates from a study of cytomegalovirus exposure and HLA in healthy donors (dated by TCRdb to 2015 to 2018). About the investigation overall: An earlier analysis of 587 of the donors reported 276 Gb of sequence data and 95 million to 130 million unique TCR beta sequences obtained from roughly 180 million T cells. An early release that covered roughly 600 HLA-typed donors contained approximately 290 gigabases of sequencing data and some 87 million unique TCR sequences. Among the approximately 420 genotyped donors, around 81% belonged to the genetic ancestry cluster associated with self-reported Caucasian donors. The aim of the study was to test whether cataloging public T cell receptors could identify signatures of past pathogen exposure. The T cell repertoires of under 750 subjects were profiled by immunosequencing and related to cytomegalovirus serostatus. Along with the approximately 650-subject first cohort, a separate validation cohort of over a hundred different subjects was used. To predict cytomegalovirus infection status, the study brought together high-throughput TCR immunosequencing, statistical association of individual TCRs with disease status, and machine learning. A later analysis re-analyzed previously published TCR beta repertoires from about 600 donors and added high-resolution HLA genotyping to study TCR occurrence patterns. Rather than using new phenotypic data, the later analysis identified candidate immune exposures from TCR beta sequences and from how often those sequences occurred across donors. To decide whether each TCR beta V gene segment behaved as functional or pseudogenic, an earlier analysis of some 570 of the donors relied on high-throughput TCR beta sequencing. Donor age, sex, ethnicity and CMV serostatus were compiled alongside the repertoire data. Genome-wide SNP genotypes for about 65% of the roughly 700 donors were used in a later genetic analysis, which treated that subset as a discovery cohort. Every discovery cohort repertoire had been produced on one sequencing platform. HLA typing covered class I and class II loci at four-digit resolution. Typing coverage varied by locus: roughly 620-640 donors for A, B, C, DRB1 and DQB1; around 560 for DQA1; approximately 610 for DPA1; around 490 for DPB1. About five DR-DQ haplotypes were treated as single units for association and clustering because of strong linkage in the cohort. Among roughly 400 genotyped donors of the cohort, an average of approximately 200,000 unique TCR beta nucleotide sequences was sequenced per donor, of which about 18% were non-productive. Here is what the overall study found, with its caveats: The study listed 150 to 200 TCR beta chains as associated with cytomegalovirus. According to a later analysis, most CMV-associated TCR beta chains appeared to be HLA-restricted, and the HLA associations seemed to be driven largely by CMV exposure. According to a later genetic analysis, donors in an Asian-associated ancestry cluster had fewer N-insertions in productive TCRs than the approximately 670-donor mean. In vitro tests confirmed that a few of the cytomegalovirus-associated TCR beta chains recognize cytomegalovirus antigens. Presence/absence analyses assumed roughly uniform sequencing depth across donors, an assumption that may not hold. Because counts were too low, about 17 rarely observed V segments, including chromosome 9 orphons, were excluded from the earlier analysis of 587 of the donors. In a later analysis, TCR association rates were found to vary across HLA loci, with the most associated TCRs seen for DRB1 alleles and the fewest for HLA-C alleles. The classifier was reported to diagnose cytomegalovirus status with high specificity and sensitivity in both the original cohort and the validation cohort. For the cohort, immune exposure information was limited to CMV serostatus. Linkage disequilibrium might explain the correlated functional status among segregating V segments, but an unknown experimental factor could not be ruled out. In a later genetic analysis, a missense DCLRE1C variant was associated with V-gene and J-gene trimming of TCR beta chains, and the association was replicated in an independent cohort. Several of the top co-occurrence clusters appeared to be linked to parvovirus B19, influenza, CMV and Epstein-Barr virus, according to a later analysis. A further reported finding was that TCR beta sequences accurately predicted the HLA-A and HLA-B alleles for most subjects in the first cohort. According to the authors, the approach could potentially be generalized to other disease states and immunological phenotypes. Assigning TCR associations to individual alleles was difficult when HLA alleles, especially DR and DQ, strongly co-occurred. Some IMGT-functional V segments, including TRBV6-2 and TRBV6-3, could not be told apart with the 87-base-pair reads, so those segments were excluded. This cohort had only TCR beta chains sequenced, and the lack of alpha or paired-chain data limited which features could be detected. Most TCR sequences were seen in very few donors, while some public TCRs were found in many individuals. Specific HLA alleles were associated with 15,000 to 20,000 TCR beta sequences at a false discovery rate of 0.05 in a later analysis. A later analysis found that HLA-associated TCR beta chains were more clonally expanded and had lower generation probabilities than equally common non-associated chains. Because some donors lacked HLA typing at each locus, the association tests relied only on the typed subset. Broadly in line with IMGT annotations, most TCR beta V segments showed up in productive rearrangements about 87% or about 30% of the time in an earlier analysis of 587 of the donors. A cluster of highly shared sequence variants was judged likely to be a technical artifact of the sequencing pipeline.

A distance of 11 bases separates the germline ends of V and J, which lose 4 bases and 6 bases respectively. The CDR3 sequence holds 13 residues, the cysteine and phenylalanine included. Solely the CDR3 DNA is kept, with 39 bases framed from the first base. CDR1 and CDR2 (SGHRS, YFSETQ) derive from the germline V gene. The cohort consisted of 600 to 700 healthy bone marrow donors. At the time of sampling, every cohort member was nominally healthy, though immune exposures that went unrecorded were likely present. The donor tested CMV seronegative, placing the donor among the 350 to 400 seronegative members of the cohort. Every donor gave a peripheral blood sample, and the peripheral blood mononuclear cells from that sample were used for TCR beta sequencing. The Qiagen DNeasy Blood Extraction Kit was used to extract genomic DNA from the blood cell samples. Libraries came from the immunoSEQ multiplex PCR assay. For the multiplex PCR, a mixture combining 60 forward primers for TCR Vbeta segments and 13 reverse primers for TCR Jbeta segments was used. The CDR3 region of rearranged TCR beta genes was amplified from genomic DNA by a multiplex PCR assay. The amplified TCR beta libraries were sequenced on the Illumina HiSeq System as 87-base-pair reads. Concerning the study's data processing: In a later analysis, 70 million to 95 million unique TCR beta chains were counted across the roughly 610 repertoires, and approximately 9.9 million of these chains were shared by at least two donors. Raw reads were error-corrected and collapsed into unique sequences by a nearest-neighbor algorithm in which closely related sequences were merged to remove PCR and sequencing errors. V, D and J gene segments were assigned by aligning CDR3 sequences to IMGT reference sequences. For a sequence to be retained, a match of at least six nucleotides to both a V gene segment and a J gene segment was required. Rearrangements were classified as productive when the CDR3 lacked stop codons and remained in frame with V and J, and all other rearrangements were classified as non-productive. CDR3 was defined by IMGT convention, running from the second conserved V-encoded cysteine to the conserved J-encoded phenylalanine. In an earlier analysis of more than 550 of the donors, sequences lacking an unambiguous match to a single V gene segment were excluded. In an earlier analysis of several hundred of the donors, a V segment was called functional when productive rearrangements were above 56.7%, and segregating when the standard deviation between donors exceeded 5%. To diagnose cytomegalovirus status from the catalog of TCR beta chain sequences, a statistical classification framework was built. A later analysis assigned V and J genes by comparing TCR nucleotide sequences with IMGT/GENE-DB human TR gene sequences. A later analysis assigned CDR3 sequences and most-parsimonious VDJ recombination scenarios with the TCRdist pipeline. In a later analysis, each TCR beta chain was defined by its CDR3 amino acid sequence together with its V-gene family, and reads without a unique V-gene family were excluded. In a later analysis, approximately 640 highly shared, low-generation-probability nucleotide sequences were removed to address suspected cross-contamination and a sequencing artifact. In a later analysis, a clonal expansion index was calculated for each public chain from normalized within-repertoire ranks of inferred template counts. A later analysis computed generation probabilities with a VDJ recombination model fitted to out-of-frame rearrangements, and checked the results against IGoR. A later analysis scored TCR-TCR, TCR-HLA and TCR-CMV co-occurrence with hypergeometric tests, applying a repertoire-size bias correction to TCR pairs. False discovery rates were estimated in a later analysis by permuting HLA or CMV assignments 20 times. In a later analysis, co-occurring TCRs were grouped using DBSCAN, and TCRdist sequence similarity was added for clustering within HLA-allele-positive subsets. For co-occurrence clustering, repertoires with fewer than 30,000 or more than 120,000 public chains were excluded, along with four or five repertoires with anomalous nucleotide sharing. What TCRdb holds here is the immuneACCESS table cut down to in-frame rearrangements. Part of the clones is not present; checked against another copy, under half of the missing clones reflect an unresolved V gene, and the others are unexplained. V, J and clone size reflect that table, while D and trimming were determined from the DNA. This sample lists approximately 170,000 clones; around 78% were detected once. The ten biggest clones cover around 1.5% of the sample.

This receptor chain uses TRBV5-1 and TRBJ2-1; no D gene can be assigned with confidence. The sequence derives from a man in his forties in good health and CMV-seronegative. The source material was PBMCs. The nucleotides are TGCGCCAGCAGCACCCCGGTCGGCAATGAGCAGTTCTTC. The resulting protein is CASSTPVGNEQFF. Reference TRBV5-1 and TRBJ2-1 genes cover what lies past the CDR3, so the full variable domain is KAGVTQTPRYLIKTRGQQVTLSCSPISGHRSVSWYQQTPGQGLQFLFEYFSETQRNKGNFPGRFSGRQFSNSRSEMNVSTLELGDSALYLCASSTPVGNEQFFGPGTRLTVL.